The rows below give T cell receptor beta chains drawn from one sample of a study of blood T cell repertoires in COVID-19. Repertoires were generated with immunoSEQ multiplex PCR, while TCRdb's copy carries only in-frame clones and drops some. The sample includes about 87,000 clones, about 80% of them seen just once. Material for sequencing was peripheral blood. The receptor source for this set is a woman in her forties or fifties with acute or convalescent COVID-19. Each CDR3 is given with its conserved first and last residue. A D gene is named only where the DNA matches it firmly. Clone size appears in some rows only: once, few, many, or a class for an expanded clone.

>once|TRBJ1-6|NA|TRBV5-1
TGCGCCAGCAGCTCGGACTTTATGTATAATTCACCCCTCCACTTT
CASSSDFMYNSPLHF
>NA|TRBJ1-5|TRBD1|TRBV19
TGTGCCAGTAGTATGGGGACAGGGACCTATAGCAATCAGCCCCAGCATTTT
CASSMGTGTYSNQPQHF
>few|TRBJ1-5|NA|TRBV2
TGTGCCAGCAGTCCGAGGAAAGGGAGGGGTCAGCCCCAGCATTTT
CASSPRKGRGQPQHF
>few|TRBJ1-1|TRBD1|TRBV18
TGTGCCAGCTCACTTGGACAGGGGGCAGACACTGAAGCTTTCTTT
CASSLGQGADTEAFF
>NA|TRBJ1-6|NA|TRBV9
TGTGCCAGCAGCGTAAATGCAGGTTCTAATTCACCCCTCCACTTT
CASSVNAGSNSPLHF
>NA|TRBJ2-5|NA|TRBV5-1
TGCGCCAGCAGCTTTGGCAGGGCATCGTTGGAGACCCAGTACTTC
CASSFGRASLETQYF
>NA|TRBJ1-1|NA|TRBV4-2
TGTGCCAGCAAGTTGGGGGCGCGAGCTTTCTTT
CASKLGARAFF
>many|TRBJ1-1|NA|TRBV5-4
TGTTCAAGCGGGAGACAGTCGGGCACTGAAGCTTTCTTT
CSSGRQSGTEAFF
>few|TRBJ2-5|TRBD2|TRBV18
TGTGCCAGCTCACCACCGCCGGGGGGTCAAGAGACCCAGTACTTC
CASSPPPGGQETQYF
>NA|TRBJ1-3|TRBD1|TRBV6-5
TGTGCCAGCCGAAAGACGGGACAGTTTGGAAACACCATATATTTT
CASRKTGQFGNTIYF
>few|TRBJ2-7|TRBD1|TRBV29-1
TGCAGCGTTGGACAGGGGGTACGCGAGCAGTACTTC
CSVGQGVREQYF
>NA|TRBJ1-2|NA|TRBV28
TGTGCCAGCAGGCCAGGGGTTAACTATGGCTACACCTTC
CASRPGVNYGYTF